The source of this T cell receptor beta chain is a study of human T cells and chemical hapten exposure. Overall study: Doses of diphenylcyclopropenone went to the patients' scalps weekly throughout the roughly 25-week study.

This clonotype has more than one count but fewer than ten. Individual cDNA molecules (in the library) carried attached unique molecular identifiers. TCRdb independently ran MiXCR on the RACE reads; one entry per CDR3 protein. The sample consists of more than 95,000 distinct CDR3 sequences, less than 35% of them appearing once. The time point denotes: patch test 3, about 24 weeks after DPC sensitization. As for treatment: therapeutic diphenylcyclopropenone sensitization with weekly scalp DPC. The CDR3 is 15 amino acids. The germline gives CDR1 ENHRY, CDR2 SYGVKD. V lost 3 bases to trimming and J lost 4 bases; unmatched junction nucleotides: 7.

The sequence derives from a man between 40 and 49 years old with alopecia areata. Some clones in this sample may be carry-over from other donors' samples. V and J are TRBV10-3 and TRBJ2-3; TRBD1 aligns across 7 bases. The sample in question was whole blood, obtained in connection with sensitization to the hapten diphenylcyclopropenone (DPC). CDR3 bases: TGTGCCATCAGTGATCGACAGGGATTATCAGATACGCAGTATTTT. It translates to CAISDRQGLSDTQYF.